These 10 T cell receptor beta chains share one sample of origin, sequenced in a study of blood T cell repertoires in COVID-19. Generated by immunoSEQ multiplex PCR, the TCRdb table keeps only in-frame clones and is missing some. The sample shows approximately 400,000 clones, about nine tenths of them seen only once. Sequencing input: PBMCs or T cells enriched from blood (not recorded which). These receptors came from a woman aged 40-49 years who had been exposed to COVID-19.

The chain is built from TRBV12-3 or TRBV12-4 and TRBJ1-1, with D uncertain. The CDR3 length is 13 residues. The V gene lost 5 bases and the J gene lost 0 bases, with 7 bases spanning the gap. The CDR3 bases are TGTGCCAGCAGTATCAGGTTGAACACTGAAGCTTTCTTT. Translated: CASSIRLNTEAFF.

CDR3 DNA: TGTGCCACCCGAAAATACTATAGGGGCGCGACTGGAAACACCATATATTTT. The encoded protein is CATRKYYRGATGNTIYF. The gene calls are TRBV7-8 and TRBJ1-3; D is possibly TRBD1 (5 bases). Trimming cost V 10 bases and J 2 bases, with 24 bases left between them. The CDR3 has 17 amino acids. Germline V CDR1 and CDR2: SGHVS, FQNEAQ. Variable domain in full (rest from reference TRBV7-8 and TRBJ1-3): GAGVSQSPRYKVAKRGQDVALRCDPISGHVSLFWYQQALGQGPEFLTYFQNEAQLDKSGLPSDRFFAERPEGSVSTLKIQRTQQEDSAVYLCATRKYYRGATGNTIYFGEGSWLTVV.

This chain joins TRBV7-9 and TRBJ2-7; 7 positions match TRBD1. Germline V lookup: CDR1 SEHNR, CDR2 FQNEAQ (reference sequence). The ends lost 4 bases at V and 7 bases at J; junction bases unmatched: 10. CDR3 length equals 14 residues. CDR3 nucleotide sequence: TGTGCCAGCAGCTCACAGGGGAGTTTAGGGGAGCAGTACTTC. This codes for CASSSQGSLGEQYF.

V usage is TRBV6-5 and J usage is TRBJ2-7; D unresolved. The CDR3 contains 15 residues. CDR1 and CDR2 (germline): MNHEY, SVGAGI. V was clipped by 5 bases and J by 3 bases, with 17 bases between them. The CDR3: CASSPTLLVLYEQYF. In nucleotides, the CDR3 is TGTGCCAGCAGTCCAACCCTCCTAGTCCTCTACGAGCAGTACTTC.

The V gene is TRBV5-5, the J gene TRBJ1-1, with D perhaps TRBD1 (5 bases). Germline V gene sequence: CDR1 SGHKS, CDR2 YYEKEE (reference sequence). This CDR3 has 15 amino acids. Trimming left V 4 bases short and J 3 bases short, with 16 bases between. The DNA of the CDR3 is TGTGCCAGCAGCCTCATCAGGGCTTACGACACTGAAGCTTTCTTT. It specifies CASSLIRAYDTEAFF.

This sequence joins TRBV6-5 and TRBJ2-2, with D unclear. The CDR3 is 15 residues long. Germline CDR1 is MNHEY and CDR2 is SVGAGI. Between the trimmed V and J ends, which lost 4 bases and 1 base, there was a span of 10 bases. The CDR3 region is CASSSLGVNTGELFF. In DNA form, the CDR3 reads TGTGCCAGCAGTTCGCTCGGAGTGAACACCGGGGAGCTGTTTTTT.

V is TRBV6-5 and J is TRBJ1-5; D perhaps matches TRBD1 (6 bases). Trimming shortened V by 6 bases and J by 0 bases, and 12 bases separated the two germline ends. This CDR3 has 15 residues. CDR1 and CDR2 from the germline V gene are MNHEY and SVGAGI. CDR3 protein: CASRGGLNSNQPQHF. The CDR3 DNA sequence: TGTGCCAGCAGGGGGGGGCTCAATAGCAATCAGCCCCAGCATTTT.

V gene TRBV5-1 combines with J gene TRBJ1-3; the D is unclear. The CDR3 is made up of 14 amino acids. CDR1 SGHRS and CDR2 YFSETQ come from the germline V gene. The V and J ends lost 6 bases and 0 bases respectively, with 10 bases between them. CDR3 nucleotides: TGCGCCAGCACTTCCGGAGACTCTGGAAACACCATATATTTT. Its protein product is CASTSGDSGNTIYF.

V gene TRBV5-1 combines with J gene TRBJ1-1; 12 bases agree with TRBD1. The junction had 13 bases not matched to a gene; V was cut back by 4 bases and J by 3 bases. The germline V gene has CDR1 SGHRS and CDR2 YFSETQ. This CDR3 contains 18 residues. The CDR3 sequence: CASSRALGTGGLDTEAFF. The CDR3 region has the DNA TGCGCCAGCAGCCGAGCCCTCGGGACAGGGGGCTTAGACACTGAAGCTTTCTTT.

The chain has TRBV9 and TRBJ2-5, with D unresolved. Germline CDR1 is SGDLS and CDR2 is YYNGEE. The CDR3 is made up of 14 amino acids. V lost 2 bases and J 5 bases, leaving 13 bases between the germline ends. CDR3 in amino acids: CASSVTVGGETQYF. CDR3 coding DNA: TGTGCCAGCAGCGTCACAGTCGGTGGTGAGACCCAGTACTTC.